The next 3 T cell receptor beta chains were all read from a single sample in a study of shared clonotypes between healthy human individuals. Using immunoSEQ multiplex PCR, the repertoire was profiled, and TCRdb retains in-frame clones only, with some absent. The sample lists about 800,000 clones; approximately 97% were seen once. Naive CD8 cells comprised CD45RO-negative, CCR7-positively selected cells, excluding terminally differentiated effector memory CD45RA+ cells. Sequenced material: naive CD8+ T cells sorted from blood. The receptors shown here come from a man younger than 40 in good health.

The rearrangement joins TRBV10-3 to TRBJ1-5, with D possibly matching TRBD1 (6 bases). The germline V gene encodes CDR1 ENHRY and CDR2 SYGVKD. The ends were cut back, 2 bases at V and 9 bases at J, with 20 bases in the middle. This CDR3 region has 16 residues. CDR3: CAISEEEDRPSGPQHF. In nucleotides, the CDR3 is TGTGCCATCAGTGAGGAGGAGGACAGACCCAGCGGGCCCCAGCATTTT.

CDR3 residues: CATSRSPLDMNTEAFF. The CDR3 DNA follows: TGTGCCACCAGCAGAAGCCCCCTAGACATGAACACTGAAGCTTTCTTT. The chain recombines TRBV15 with TRBJ1-1; D ambiguous. Germline-derived CDR1 and CDR2 are LNHNV and YYDKDF (reference sequence). This CDR3 spans 16 amino acids. The germline V and J ends were trimmed by 2 bases and 0 bases, with 13 bases remaining between them.

Comment on this clone: Other DNA sequences of this sample code for an identical CDR3. J is TRBJ2-5 and V is TRBV28; D gene uncertain. V lost 3 bases and J 5 bases, leaving 4 bases between the germline ends. Germline loops: CDR1 MDHEN, CDR2 SYDVKM. The CDR3 extends over 11 amino acids. Written as DNA, the CDR3 is TGTGCCAGCAGTTTCTTGGAGACCCAGTACTTC. Translating it yields CASSFLETQYF.